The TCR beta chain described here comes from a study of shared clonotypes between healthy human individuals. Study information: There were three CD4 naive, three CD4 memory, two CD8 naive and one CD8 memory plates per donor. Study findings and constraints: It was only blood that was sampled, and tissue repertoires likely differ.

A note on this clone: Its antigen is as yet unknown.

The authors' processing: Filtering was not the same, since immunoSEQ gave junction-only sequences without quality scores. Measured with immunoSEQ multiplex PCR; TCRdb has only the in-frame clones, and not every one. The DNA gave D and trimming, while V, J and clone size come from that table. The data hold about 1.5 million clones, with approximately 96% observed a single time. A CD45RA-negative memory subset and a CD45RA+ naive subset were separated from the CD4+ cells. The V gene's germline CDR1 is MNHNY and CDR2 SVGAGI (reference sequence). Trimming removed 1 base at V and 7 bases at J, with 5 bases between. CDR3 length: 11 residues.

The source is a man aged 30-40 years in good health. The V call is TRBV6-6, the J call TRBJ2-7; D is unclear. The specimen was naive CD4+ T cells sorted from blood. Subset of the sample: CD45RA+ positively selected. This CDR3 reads CASSYLGEQYF. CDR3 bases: TGTGCCAGCAGTTACTTGGGGGAGCAGTACTTC.